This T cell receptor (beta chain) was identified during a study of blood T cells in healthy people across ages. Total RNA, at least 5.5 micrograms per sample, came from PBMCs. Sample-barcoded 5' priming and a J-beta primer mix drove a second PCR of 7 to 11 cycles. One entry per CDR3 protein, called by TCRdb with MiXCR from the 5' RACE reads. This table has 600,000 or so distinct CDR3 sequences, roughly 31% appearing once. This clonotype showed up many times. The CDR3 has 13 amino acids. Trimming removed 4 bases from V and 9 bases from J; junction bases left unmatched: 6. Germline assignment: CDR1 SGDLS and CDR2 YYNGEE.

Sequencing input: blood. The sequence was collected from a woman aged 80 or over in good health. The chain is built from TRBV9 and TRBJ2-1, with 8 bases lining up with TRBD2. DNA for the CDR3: TGTGCCAGCAGCTTCGCGGGGGGTACTGAGCAGTTCTTC. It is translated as CASSFAGGTEQFF. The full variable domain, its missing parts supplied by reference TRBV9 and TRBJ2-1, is DSGVTQTPKHLITATGQRVTLRCSPRSGDLSVYWYQQSLDQGLQFLIQYYNGEERAKGNILERFSAQQFPDLHSELNLSSLELGDSALYFCASSFAGGTEQFFGPGTRLTVL.